These T cell receptor beta chains were read from a single sample in a study of regulatory T cells in long-lasting Graves disease. From the multiplex PCR reads, TCRdb called clonotypes with MiXCR, one entry per CDR3 protein. The profile shows some 450,000 distinct CDR3 sequences, about a sixth of them singletons. The sample was also linked to a second study, of T cells in Graves' hyperthyroidism and ophthalmopathy.

This specimen was peripheral blood mononuclear cells (PBMCs), taken at new diagnosis, from a patient treated with antithyroid drugs. The receptor source for this set is a woman aged 25 to 39 with Graves disease. Both conserved end residues are part of each CDR3. Each record gives: J gene, V gene, CDR3 protein.

>TRBJ2-5|TRBV12-3/TRBV12-4
CASSHGGEGQETQYF
>TRBJ2-6|TRBV28
CASRHPGSGANVLTF
>TRBJ2-3|TRBV12-3/TRBV12-4
CASSREGRGTDTQYF
>TRBJ2-1|TRBV28
CASRPRSLAGGEQFF
>TRBJ1-5|TRBV2
CASRQGLGGVQPQHF
>TRBJ2-7|TRBV29-1
CSVTGPRATYEQYF
>TRBJ1-5|TRBV6-1
CASSEEGTEQPQHF
>TRBJ2-5|TRBV4-1
CASSPVDPQETQYF
>TRBJ2-3|TRBV11-2
CASSLSGYTDTQYF
>TRBJ2-5|TRBV11-2
CASSLDRAETQYF
>TRBJ1-5|TRBV11-2
CASSSQGGGNQPQHF
>TRBJ1-2|TRBV12-3/TRBV12-4
CASTNGQVNYGYTF
>TRBJ2-7|TRBV29-1
CSVEGTSGLYEQYF
>TRBJ2-1|TRBV10-3
CAISLGLASYNEQFF
>TRBJ2-5|TRBV2
CASQSSGRRLRTQYF
>TRBJ1-1|TRBV5-1
CASSLNFGHHGTEAFF
>TRBJ2-3|TRBV7-3
CASSSRLSTDTQYF
>TRBJ2-5|TRBV20-1
CSARQGRETQYF
>TRBJ2-1|TRBV27
CASSRLPVGANEQFF
>TRBJ1-1|TRBV18
CASSPQGHTGTEAFF
>TRBJ2-7|TRBV11-2
CASSSRGPGTGTYEQYF
>TRBJ2-2|TRBV12-5
CASGLEAGELFF
>TRBJ2-7|TRBV6-2/TRBV6-3
CASSYSTQQYF
>TRBJ2-3|TRBV28
CASTYTGLLTDTQYF
>TRBJ2-2|TRBV2
CASSFLAAGGTGELFF
>TRBJ1-5|TRBV12-3/TRBV12-4
CASSLGQSSNQPQHF
>TRBJ1-1|TRBV5-1
CASSLSQGPPITEAFF
>TRBJ2-6|TRBV10-3
CAISDPTNSGANVLTF
>TRBJ2-1|TRBV2
CASSGGLAGGIEQFF
>TRBJ2-1|TRBV20-1
CSASWPPQGYNEQFF